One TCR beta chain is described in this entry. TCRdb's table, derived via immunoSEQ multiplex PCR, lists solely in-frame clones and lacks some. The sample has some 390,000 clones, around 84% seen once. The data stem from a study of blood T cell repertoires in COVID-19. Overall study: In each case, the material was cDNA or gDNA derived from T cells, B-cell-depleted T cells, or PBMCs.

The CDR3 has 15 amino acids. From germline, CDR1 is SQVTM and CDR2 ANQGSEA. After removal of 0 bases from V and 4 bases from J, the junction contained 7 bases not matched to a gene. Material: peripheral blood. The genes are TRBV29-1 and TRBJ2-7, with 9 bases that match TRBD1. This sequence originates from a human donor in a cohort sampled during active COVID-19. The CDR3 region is CSVEDTGTGTYEQYF. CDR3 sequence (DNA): TGCAGCGTTGAAGATACCGGGACAGGGACTTACGAGCAGTACTTC.